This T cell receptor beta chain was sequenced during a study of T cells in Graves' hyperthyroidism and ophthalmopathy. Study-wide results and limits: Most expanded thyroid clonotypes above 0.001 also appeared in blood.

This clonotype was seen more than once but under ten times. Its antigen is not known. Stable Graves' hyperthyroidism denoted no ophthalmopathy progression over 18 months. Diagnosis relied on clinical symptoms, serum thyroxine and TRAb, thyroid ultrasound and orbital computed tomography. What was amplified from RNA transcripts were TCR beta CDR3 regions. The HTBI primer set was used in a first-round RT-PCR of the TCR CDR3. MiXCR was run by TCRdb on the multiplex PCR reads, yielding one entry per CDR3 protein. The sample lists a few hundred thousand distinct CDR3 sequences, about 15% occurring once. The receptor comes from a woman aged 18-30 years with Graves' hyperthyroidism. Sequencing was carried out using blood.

The CDR3 coding sequence is TGCAGTGCGAACAGACAGGGGGCCCTTACCGGGGAGCTGTTTTTT. As protein: CSANRQGALTGELFF. The gene calls are TRBV20-1 and TRBJ2-2; 10 bases align to TRBD1. V gave up 6 bases and J gave up 5 bases; unmatched junction bases: 9. Germline V CDR1 and CDR2: DFQATT, SNEGSKA (reference sequence). The CDR3 length is 15 residues.